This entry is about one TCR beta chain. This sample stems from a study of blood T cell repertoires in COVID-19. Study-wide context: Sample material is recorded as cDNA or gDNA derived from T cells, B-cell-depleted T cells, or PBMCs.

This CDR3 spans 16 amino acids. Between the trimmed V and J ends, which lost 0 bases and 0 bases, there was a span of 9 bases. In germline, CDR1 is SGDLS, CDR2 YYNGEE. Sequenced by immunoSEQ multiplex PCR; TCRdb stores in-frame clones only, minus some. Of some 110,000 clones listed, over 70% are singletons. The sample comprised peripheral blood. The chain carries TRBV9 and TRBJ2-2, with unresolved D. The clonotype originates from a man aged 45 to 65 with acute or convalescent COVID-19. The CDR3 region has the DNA TGTGCCAGCAGCGTAGCCGGTGAAGCGAACACCGGGGAGCTGTTTTTT. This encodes CASSVAGEANTGELFF.